The sequence of this TCR beta chain was determined in a study of blood T cell repertoires in COVID-19. Study summary: COVID-19 samples collected from the United States, Italy and Spain covered acute and convalescent phases.

Unmatched junction bases numbered 3, after V lost 3 bases and J lost 1 base. This CDR3 has 15 residues. Germline CDR1 LGHNA, CDR2 YSLEER. Produced via immunoSEQ multiplex PCR; TCRdb's table is partial and in-frame only. The sample lists 45,000 to 50,000 clones; 70% to 90% were seen once. Sequenced: peripheral blood. This rearrangement joins TRBV4-3 to TRBJ1-1, with 9 bases aligning to TRBD1. This TCR was recovered from a human donor in a cohort sampled during active COVID-19. CDR3 sequence reads: CASSHGGQGNTEAFF. Written as DNA, the CDR3 is TGCGCCAGCAGCCATGGGGGACAGGGGAACACTGAAGCTTTCTTT.